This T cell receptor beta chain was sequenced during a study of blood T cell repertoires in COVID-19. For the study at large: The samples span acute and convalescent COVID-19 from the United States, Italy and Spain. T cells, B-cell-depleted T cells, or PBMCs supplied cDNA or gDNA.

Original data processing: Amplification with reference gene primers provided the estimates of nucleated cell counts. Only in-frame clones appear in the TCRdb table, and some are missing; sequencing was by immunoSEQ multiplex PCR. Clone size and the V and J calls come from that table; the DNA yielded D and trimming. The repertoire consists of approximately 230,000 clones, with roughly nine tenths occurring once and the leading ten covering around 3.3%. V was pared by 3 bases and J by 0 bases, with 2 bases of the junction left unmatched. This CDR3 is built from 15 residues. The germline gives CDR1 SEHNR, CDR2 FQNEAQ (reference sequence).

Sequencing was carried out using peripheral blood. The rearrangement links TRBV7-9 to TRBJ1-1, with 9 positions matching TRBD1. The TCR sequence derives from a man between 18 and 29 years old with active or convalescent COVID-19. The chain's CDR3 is CASSFRQGVNTEAFF. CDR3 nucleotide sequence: TGTGCCAGCAGCTTTAGACAGGGGGTGAACACTGAAGCTTTCTTT.